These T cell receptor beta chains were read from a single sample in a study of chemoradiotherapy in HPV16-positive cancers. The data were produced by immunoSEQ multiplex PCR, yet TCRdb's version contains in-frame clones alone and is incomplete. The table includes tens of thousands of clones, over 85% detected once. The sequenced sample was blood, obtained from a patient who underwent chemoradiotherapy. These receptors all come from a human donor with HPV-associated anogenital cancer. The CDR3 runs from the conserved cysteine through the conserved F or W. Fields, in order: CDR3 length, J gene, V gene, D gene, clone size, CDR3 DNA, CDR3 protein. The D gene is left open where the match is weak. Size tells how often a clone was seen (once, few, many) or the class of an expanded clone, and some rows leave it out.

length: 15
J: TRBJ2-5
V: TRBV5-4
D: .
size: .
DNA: TGTGCCAGCAGCTTGAACGGGAGAGGGGGAGAGACCCAGTACTTC
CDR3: CASSLNGRGGETQYF

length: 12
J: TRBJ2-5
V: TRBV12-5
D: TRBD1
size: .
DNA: TGTGCTAGTGGTACCGGGACAGGGGGTCAGTACTTC
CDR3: CASGTGTGGQYF

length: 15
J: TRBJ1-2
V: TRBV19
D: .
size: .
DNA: TGTGCCAGTAGTCAGTGGGACACTCCGATAGGTGGCTACACCTTC
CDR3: CASSQWDTPIGGYTF

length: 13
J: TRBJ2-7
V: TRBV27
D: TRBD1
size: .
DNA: TGTGCCAGCTCAGACAGGGGTCCCTACGAGCAGTACTTC
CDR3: CASSDRGPYEQYF

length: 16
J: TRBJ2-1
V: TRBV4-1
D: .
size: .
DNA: TGCGCCAGCAGCCAAGATTCGGGCGGGTCTGTCAATGAGCAGTTCTTC
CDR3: CASSQDSGGSVNEQFF

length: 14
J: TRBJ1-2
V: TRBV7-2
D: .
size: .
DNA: TGTGCCAGCAGCTTAGGCCAGGGTAGCTATGGCTACACCTTC
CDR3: CASSLGQGSYGYTF

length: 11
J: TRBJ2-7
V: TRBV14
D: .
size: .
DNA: TGTGCCAGCAGCCAAAGAGGAAAGCAGTACTTC
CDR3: CASSQRGKQYF

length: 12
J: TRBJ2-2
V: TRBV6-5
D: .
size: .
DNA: TGTGCCAGCAGGGCAGACACCGGGGAGCTGTTTTTT
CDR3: CASRADTGELFF

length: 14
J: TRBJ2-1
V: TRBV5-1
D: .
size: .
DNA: TGCGCCAGCAGCAGGGCGGGGGCCTCGGATGAGCAGTTCTTC
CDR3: CASSRAGASDEQFF

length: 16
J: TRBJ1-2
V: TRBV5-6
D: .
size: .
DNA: TGTGCCAGCAGCTTCCCGGGGAGGGGGGATAACTATGGCTACACCTTC
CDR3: CASSFPGRGDNYGYTF

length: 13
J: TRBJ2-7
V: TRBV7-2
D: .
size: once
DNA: TGTGCCAGTGGCAACGGGGGGCACGGCGAGCAGTACTTC
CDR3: CASGNGGHGEQYF

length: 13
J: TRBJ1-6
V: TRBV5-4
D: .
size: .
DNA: TGTGCCAGCAGCTTGGGGCTTAATTCACCCCTCCACTTT
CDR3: CASSLGLNSPLHF

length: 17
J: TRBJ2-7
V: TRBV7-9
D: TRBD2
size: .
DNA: TGTGCCAGCAGCTTTACGGGGATCCTAGCGGGTAGCTACGAGCAGTACTTC
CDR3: CASSFTGILAGSYEQYF

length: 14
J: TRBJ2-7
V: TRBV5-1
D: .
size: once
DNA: TGCGCCAGCAGCATTGGGGCCTTAAACTACGAGCAGTACTTC
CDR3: CASSIGALNYEQYF

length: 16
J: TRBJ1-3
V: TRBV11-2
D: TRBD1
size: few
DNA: TGTGCCAGCAGTCGAACAGGGGCACTCTCTGGAAACACCATATATTTT
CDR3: CASSRTGALSGNTIYF

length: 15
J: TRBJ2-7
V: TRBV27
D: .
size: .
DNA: TGTGCCAGCAGTTCACCGGGACGGGAACTCTACGAGCAGTACTTC
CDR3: CASSSPGRELYEQYF

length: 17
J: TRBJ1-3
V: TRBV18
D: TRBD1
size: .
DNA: TGTGCCAGCTCACGACAATATTCAGGGGGCAATGGAAACACCATATATTTT
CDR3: CASSRQYSGGNGNTIYF

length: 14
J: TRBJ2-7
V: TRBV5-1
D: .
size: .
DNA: TGCGCCAGCAGCTTGGAGGGACAATTGCAGGAGCAGTACTTC
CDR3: CASSLEGQLQEQYF